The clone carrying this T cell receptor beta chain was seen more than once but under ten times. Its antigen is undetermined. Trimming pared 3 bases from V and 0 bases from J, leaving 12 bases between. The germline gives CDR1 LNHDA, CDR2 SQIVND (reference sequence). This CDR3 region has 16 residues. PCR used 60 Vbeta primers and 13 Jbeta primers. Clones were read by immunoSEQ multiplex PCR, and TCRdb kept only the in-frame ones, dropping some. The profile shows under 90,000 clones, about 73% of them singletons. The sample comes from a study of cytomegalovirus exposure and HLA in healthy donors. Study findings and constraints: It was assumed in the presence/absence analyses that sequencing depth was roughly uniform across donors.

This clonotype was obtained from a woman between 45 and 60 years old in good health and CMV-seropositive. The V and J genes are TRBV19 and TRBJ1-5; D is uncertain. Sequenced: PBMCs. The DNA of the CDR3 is TGTGCCAGTAGTATTTCAGGCAGTAATAGCAATCAGCCCCAGCATTTT. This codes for CASSISGSNSNQPQHF.